Listed here are 13 T cell receptor beta chains from one sample, sequenced in a study of CXCR3-negative and CXCR3-positive naive CD8 T cells. The authors made the TRB cDNA libraries by 5' RACE using UMI labels. TCRdb reworked the 5' RACE reads into one entry per CDR3 protein, no DNA. The specimen's table records roughly 50,000 distinct CDR3 sequences. Sequencing input: memory CD8+ T cells from blood. The source of these receptors is a human donor in good health. Some clones in this sample may be carry-over from other donors' samples.

The J gene is TRBJ1-2, the V gene TRBV3-1. From germline, CDR1 is LGHDT and CDR2 YNNKEL (reference sequence). The CDR3 totals 14 residues. Here the CDR3 reads CASSQGSAAYGYTF. Full variable domain (outside the CDR3, taken from reference TRBV3-1 and TRBJ1-2): DTAVSQTPKYLVTQMGNDKSIKCEQNLGHDTMYWYKQDSKKFLKIMFSYNNKELIINETVPNRFSPKSPDKAHLNLHINSLELGDSAVYFCASSQGSAAYGYTFGSGTRLTVV.

This chain joins TRBV19 and TRBJ1-1. From germline, CDR1 is LNHDA and CDR2 SQIVND (reference sequence). The CDR3 runs to 14 residues. The CDR3 sequence is CASSIGAGGTEAFF.

V and J are TRBV29-1 and TRBJ2-7. Germline values: CDR1 SQVTM, CDR2 ANQGSEA. The CDR3 loop spans 11 amino acids. The CDR3: CSVGGFNEQYF.

The rearrangement joins TRBV7-9 to TRBJ2-3; without DNA, the TCRdb call of TRBD1 cannot be checked. CDR1 SEHNR and CDR2 FQNEAQ come from the germline V gene (reference sequence). The CDR3 has 13 residues. The CDR3 here is CASSPPSTDTQYF.

The chain couples TRBV28 to TRBJ2-5; the D call of TRBD2 rests on TCRdb alone, since no DNA is present to check it. The length of the CDR3 is 12 residues. Germline lookup yields CDR1 MDHEN and CDR2 SYDVKM. The chain's CDR3 is CASSSGTPLEYF.

The V and J genes are TRBV12-3 or TRBV12-4 and TRBJ2-5; TCRdb lists TRBD1, though no DNA is available to test this call. This CDR3 contains 14 residues. CDR3 in amino acids: CASTTLGSQETQYF.

The chain couples TRBV12-3 or TRBV12-4 to TRBJ2-1; the D call of TRBD1 rests on TCRdb alone, since no DNA is present to check it. The CDR3 is 12 residues long. This CDR3 is CASTTGGNEQFF.

The chain employs TRBV4-3 and TRBJ2-3; TCRdb lists TRBD2, though no DNA is available to test this call. The CDR3 is made up of 19 amino acids. The V gene's germline CDR1 is LGHNA and CDR2 YSLEER. The CDR3 spells CASSPRETSGGIGVDTQYF.

V usage is TRBV20-1 and J usage is TRBJ2-7; TCRdb's D call, TRBD2, is unchecked because there is no DNA. The CDR3 loop spans 14 amino acids. Germline V lookup: CDR1 DFQATT, CDR2 SNEGSKA (reference sequence). The CDR3 here is CSAVNPSGAYEQYF.

CDR3 region: CASSLNGLQETQYF. The chain recombines TRBV12-3 or TRBV12-4 with TRBJ2-5. This CDR3 region has 14 residues.

V gene TRBV28 combines with J gene TRBJ2-7; TCRdb selects TRBD2, and the lack of DNA leaves this call unchecked. Germline V CDR1 and CDR2: MDHEN, SYDVKM. The CDR3 spans 13 residues. The CDR3 region is CASSSPANYEQYF.

V is TRBV29-1 and J is TRBJ2-5; TCRdb names TRBD2, which stays unverified in the absence of DNA. In germline, CDR1 is SQVTM, CDR2 ANQGSEA. The CDR3 length is 17 residues. The chain's CDR3 is CSVEDRDSGGSQETQYF. The full variable domain, completed using reference TRBV29-1 and TRBJ2-5, is SAVISQKPSRDICQRGTSLTIQCQVDSQVTMMFWYRQQPGQSLTLIATANQGSEATYESGFVIDKFPISRPNLTFSTLTVSNMSPEDSSIYLCSVEDRDSGGSQETQYFGPGTRLLVL.

This sequence joins TRBV13 and TRBJ1-2. The CDR3 is 14 amino acids. From germline, CDR1 is PRHDT and CDR2 FYEKMQ (reference sequence). CDR3 loop: CASRGEGDHYGYTF.